Listed below are T cell receptor beta chains from one sample, sequenced in a study of graft-versus-host responses after intestinal transplantation. TCRdb keeps only in-frame clones here, not all; method: immunoSEQ multiplex PCR. This sample carries some 46,000 clones, about 95% of them seen once, and the ten largest clones take roughly 1.6%. The source material was PBMCs, sampled about 11 months after intestinal transplant. The receptors were gathered from a human patient who received an intestinal transplant, so some T cells may come from the graft donor. Each CDR3 is given with its conserved first and last residue. D genes are given only for firm matches. Clone size is not always given. Where it is, it says once, few, many or a class for expanded clones.

cdr3_aa	cdr3_nt	d_call	cdr3_length	clone_size	v_call	j_call
CASSPVEGNEQYF	TGTGCCAGCTCACCCGTTGAGGGTAACGAGCAGTACTTC	-	13	-	TRBV18	TRBJ2-7
CASSLGSGGGAFF	TGTGCCAGCAGCTTGGGTTCAGGGGGGGGAGCTTTCTTT	TRBD1	13	few	TRBV5-4	TRBJ1-1
CSVAGHSYEQYF	TGCAGCGTTGCTGGCCACTCCTACGAGCAGTACTTC	-	12	-	TRBV29-1	TRBJ2-7
CASSELGPDTGELFF	TGTGCCAGCAGTGAACTAGGACCTGACACCGGGGAGCTGTTTTTT	-	15	-	TRBV6-1	TRBJ2-2
CASVRYSGGTEAFF	TGTGCCAGCGTGAGGTATTCGGGAGGGACTGAAGCTTTCTTT	-	14	-	TRBV2	TRBJ1-1
CASSKRVGEQFF	TGTGCCAGCAGCAAAAGGGTGGGTGAGCAGTTCTTC	-	12	-	TRBV2	TRBJ2-1
CASGTSGTLTDTQYF	TGTGCCAGCGGGACTAGCGGAACACTCACAGATACGCAGTATTTT	TRBD2	15	once	TRBV9	TRBJ2-3
CASSLGGINEKLFF	TGTGCCAGCAGCTTAGGGGGGATCAATGAAAAACTGTTTTTT	-	14	-	TRBV7-2	TRBJ1-4
CASRGRGSGELFF	TGTGCCAGCAGAGGAAGGGGTAGCGGGGAGCTGTTTTTT	-	13	-	TRBV6-5	TRBJ2-2
CASSRLAGSTDTQYF	TGCGCCAGCAGCCGACTAGCGGGTAGCACAGATACGCAGTATTTT	TRBD2	15	-	TRBV4-3	TRBJ2-3
CASSPIQGGDEKLFF	TGCGCCAGCAGCCCCATCCAGGGGGGGGATGAAAAACTGTTTTTT	TRBD1	15	-	TRBV5-1	TRBJ1-4
CAWRKSESSYF	TGTGCCTGGAGAAAGAGCGAGTCCTCGTACTTC	-	11	-	TRBV30	TRBJ2-7
CASSLDLYGYTF	TGTGCCAGCAGTTTAGACCTCTATGGCTACACCTTC	-	12	-	TRBV28	TRBJ1-2
CASSYGTAHREKLFF	TGCGCCAGCAGCTATGGGACGGCTCACCGAGAAAAACTGTTTTTT	-	15	-	TRBV5-1	TRBJ1-4
CASSGLSDTEAFF	TGTGCCAGCAGTGGCTTGTCAGACACTGAAGCTTTCTTT	-	13	-	TRBV2	TRBJ1-1
CASSLSPPYEQYF	TGTGCCAGCAGCTTAAGCCCTCCCTACGAGCAGTACTTC	-	13	-	TRBV7-9	TRBJ2-7
CASSYYRLGTDTQYF	TGTGCCAGCAGTTACTACCGACTGGGCACAGATACGCAGTATTTT	-	15	once	TRBV6-5	TRBJ2-3
CASSRGNTEAFF	TGCGCCAGCAGTAGAGGGAACACTGAAGCTTTCTTT	-	12	-	TRBV10-2	TRBJ1-1
CASSTLQGQRNTIYF	TGTGCCAGCAGCACGCTTCAGGGTCAACGAAACACCATATATTTT	-	15	-	TRBV9	TRBJ1-3
CASSDRTGFTDTQYF	TGTGCCAGCAGTGACAGGACTGGATTCACAGATACGCAGTATTTT	-	15	-	TRBV6-1	TRBJ2-3
CASSPGGGSGNTIYF	TGTGCCAGCAGCCCCGGGGGGGGCTCTGGAAACACCATATATTTT	-	15	-	TRBV9	TRBJ1-3
CASSPLPSGEGNEQFF	TGCGCCAGCAGCCCCCTACCTAGCGGGGAAGGTAACGAGCAGTTCTTC	TRBD2	16	once	TRBV5-1	TRBJ2-1
CASSRRTGIAKNIQYF	TGTGCCAGCAGCAGACGGACAGGAATAGCCAAAAACATTCAGTACTTC	TRBD1	16	-	TRBV11-2	TRBJ2-4
CASSPTGATEAFF	TGCGCCAGCAGCCCGACAGGGGCCACTGAAGCTTTCTTT	TRBD1	13	-	TRBV10-1	TRBJ1-1
CASSLALRDYEQYF	TGTGCCAGCAGCTTGGCCTTACGGGACTACGAACAGTACTTC	TRBD2	14	-	TRBV11-2	TRBJ2-7
CASSDRDRPQRAQPQHF	TGTGCCAGCAGTGATAGGGACAGGCCCCAAAGGGCCCAGCCCCAGCATTTT	TRBD1	17	once	TRBV6-1	TRBJ1-5
CASRLDNYGYTF	TGCGCCAGCAGGTTAGATAACTATGGCTACACCTTC	-	12	-	TRBV5-1	TRBJ1-2
CASSLIRGGGVSEQFF	TGTGCCAGCAGCCTCATACGGGGGGGCGGCGTGAGTGAGCAGTTCTTC	TRBD2	16	-	TRBV7-6	TRBJ2-1
CASSPIGQGEYEQYF	TGTGCCAGCTCACCGATAGGCCAGGGCGAATACGAGCAGTACTTC	-	15	-	TRBV18	TRBJ2-7
CASSYGRGPYNEQFF	TGTGCCAGCAGTTACGGTCGGGGGCCCTACAATGAGCAGTTCTTC	-	15	-	TRBV6-6	TRBJ2-1
CASSPGQGGVYEQYF	TGTGCCAGCTCGCCGGGACAGGGAGGAGTCTACGAGCAGTACTTC	TRBD1	15	-	TRBV18	TRBJ2-7
CASSRTGTGQPDTQYF	TGTGCCAGCAGCCGCACCGGGACAGGGCAGCCAGATACGCAGTATTTT	TRBD1	16	-	TRBV4-2	TRBJ2-3
CAWSEGDRYQGAFF	TGTGCCTGGAGTGAGGGCGATCGTTACCAGGGAGCTTTCTTT	-	14	-	TRBV30	TRBJ1-1
CASSHTLAGEYNEQFF	TGTGCCAGCAGTCACACTTTAGCGGGGGAGTACAATGAGCAGTTCTTC	TRBD2	16	-	TRBV9	TRBJ2-1